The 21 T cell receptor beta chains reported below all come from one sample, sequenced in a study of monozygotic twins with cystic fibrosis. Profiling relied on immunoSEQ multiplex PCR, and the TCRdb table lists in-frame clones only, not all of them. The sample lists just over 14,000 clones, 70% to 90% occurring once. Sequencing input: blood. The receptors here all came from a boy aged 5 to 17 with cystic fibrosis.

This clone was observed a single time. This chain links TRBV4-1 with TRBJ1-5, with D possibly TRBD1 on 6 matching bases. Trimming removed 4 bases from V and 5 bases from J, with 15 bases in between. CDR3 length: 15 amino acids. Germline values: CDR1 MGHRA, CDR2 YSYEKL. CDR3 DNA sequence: TGCGCCAGCAGCCTTGGGGGGGCTCAGGATCAGCCCCAGCATTTT. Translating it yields CASSLGGAQDQPQHF.

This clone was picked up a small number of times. The CDR3 region has the DNA TGTGCCAGCAGGGCTCGGCCCACGTCTAACTATGGCTACACCTTC. Its protein product is CASRARPTSNYGYTF. V and J are TRBV6-5 and TRBJ1-2; D gene ambiguous. This CDR3 has 15 amino acids. With 6 bases removed from V and 0 bases from J, the gap between germline ends came to 14 bases. Germline CDR1 MNHEY, CDR2 SVGAGI.

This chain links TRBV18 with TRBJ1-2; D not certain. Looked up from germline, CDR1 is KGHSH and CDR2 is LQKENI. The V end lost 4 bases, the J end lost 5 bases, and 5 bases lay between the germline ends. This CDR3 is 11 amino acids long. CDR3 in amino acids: CASSQGYGYTF. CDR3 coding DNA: TGTGCCAGCTCACAAGGTTATGGCTACACCTTC. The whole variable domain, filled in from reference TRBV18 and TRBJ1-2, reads NAGVMQNPRHLVRRRGQEARLRCSPMKGHSHVYWYRQLPEEGLKFMVYLQKENIIDESGMPKERFSAEFPKEGPSILRIQQVVRGDSAAYFCASSQGYGYTFGSGTRLTVV.

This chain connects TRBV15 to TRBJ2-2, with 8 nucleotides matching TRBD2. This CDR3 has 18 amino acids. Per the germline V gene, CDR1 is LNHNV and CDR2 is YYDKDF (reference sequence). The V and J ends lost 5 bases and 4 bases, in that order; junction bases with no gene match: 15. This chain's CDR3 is CATSPHPGLGSSTGELFF. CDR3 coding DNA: TGTGCCACCAGCCCTCACCCGGGACTAGGGTCGAGCACCGGGGAGCTGTTTTTT.

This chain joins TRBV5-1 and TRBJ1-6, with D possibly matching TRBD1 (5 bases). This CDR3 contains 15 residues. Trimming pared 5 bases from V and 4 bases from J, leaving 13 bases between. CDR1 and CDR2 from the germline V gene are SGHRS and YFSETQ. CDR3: CASSWTDNYNSPLHF. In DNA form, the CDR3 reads TGCGCCAGCAGTTGGACGGACAATTATAATTCACCCCTCCACTTT.

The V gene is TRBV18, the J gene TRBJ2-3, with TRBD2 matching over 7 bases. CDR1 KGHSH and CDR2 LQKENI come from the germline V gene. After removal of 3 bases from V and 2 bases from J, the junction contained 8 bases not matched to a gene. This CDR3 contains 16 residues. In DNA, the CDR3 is TGTGCCAGCTCACCCCTCAGCGGGATTCACACAGATACGCAGTATTTT. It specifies CASSPLSGIHTDTQYF.

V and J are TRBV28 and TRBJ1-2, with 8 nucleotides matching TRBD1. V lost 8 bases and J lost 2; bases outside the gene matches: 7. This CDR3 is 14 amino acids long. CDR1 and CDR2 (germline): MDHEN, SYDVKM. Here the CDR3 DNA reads TGTGCCAGCGGACAGGGATCCATAAACTATGGCTACACCTTC. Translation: CASGQGSINYGYTF.

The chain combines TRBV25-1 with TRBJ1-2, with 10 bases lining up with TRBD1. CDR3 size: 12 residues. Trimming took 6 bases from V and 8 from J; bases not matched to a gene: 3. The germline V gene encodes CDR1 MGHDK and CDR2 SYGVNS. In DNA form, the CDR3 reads TGTGCCAGCAGGACAGGGGGCGCGGGCTACACCTTC. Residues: CASRTGGAGYTF.

Written as DNA, the CDR3 is TGTGCCAGCAGCTTAGCGGGGGGTAACGAGCAGTACTTC. It specifies CASSLAGGNEQYF. The V and J genes are TRBV7-9 and TRBJ2-7, with a possible D match to TRBD2 (6 bases). The ends were cut back, 0 bases at V and 5 bases at J, with 8 bases in the middle. CDR1 is SEHNR, CDR2 FQNEAQ, per germline (reference sequence). This CDR3 has 13 residues.

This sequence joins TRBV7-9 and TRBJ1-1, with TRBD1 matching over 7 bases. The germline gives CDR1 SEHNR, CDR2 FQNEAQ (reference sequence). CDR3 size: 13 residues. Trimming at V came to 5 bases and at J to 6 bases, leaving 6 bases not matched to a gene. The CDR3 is CASSLGQVAEAFF. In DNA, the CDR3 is TGTGCCAGCAGCCTAGGACAGGTTGCTGAAGCTTTCTTT. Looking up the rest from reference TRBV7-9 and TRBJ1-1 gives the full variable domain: DTGVSQNPRHKITKRGQNVTFRCDPISEHNRLYWYRQTLGQGPEFLTYFQNEAQLEKSRLLSDRFSAERPKGSFSTLEIQRTEQGDSAMYLCASSLGQVAEAFFGQGTRLTVV.

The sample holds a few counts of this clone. Written as DNA, the CDR3 is TGTGCCAGCAGTTACTCCGACAAGGAGGATGGCTACACCTTC. This codes for CASSYSDKEDGYTF. The J gene is TRBJ1-2, the V gene TRBV6-5; D unresolved. V was trimmed by 0 bases and J by 6 bases, leaving 11 bases between them. The germline V gene encodes CDR1 MNHEY and CDR2 SVGAGI. The length of the CDR3 is 14 residues.

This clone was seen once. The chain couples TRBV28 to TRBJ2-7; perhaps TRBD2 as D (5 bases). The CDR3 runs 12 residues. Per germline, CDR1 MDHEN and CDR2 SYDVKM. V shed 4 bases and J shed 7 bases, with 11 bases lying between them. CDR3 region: CASSSTRGEQYF. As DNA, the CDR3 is TGTGCCAGCAGTTCAACCAGAGGGGAGCAGTACTTC.

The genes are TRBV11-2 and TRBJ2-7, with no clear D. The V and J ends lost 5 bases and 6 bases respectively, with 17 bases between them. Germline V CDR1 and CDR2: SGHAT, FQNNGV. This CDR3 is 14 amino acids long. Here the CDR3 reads CASSTQVAYSEQYF. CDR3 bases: TGTGCCAGCAGCACCCAGGTGGCTTATTCCGAGCAGTACTTC. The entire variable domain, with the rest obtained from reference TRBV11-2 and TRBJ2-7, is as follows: EAGVAQSPRYKIIEKRQSVAFWCNPISGHATLYWYQQILGQGPKLLIQFQNNGVVDDSQLPKDRFSAERLKGVDSTLKIQPAKLEDSAVYLCASSTQVAYSEQYFGPGTRLTVT.

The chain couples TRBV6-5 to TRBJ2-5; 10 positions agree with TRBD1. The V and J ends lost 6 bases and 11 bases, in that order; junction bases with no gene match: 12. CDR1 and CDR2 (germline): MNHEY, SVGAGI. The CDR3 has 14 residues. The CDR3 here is CASSTTSTGGQQYF. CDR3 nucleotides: TGTGCCAGCAGCACGACATCGACAGGGGGCCAGCAGTACTTC.

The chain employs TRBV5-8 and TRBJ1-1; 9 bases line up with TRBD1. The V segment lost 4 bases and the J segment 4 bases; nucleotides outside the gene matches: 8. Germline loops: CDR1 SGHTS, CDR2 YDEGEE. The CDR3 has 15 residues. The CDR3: CASSISGTGSTEAFF. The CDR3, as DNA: TGTGCCAGCAGCATCTCCGGGACAGGGTCCACTGAAGCTTTCTTT.

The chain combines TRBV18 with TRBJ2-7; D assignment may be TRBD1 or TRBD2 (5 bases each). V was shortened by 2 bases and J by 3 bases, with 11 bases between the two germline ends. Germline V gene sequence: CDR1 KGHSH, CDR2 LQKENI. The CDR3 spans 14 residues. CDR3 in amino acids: CASSPRGGSYEQYF. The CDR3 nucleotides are TGTGCCAGCTCACCAAGGGGTGGGAGCTACGAGCAGTACTTC.

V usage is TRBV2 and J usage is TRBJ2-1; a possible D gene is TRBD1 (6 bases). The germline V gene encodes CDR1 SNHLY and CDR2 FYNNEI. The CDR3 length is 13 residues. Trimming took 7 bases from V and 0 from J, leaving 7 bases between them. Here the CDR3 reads CASMDSSYNEQFF. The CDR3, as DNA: TGTGCCAGCATGGACAGCTCCTACAATGAGCAGTTCTTC.

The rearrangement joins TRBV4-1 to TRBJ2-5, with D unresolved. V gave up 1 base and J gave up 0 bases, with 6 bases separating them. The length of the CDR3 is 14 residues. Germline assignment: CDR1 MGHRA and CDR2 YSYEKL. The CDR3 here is CASSQGADQETQYF. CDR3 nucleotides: TGCGCCAGCAGCCAAGGGGCAGACCAAGAGACCCAGTACTTC.

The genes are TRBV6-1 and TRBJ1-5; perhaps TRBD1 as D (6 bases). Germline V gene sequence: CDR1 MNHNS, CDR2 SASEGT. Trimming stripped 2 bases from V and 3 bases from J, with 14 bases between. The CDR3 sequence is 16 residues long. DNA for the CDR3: TGTGCCAGCAGTGAAAATCCAGGGGCTAACAATCAGCCCCAGCATTTT. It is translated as CASSENPGANNQPQHF.

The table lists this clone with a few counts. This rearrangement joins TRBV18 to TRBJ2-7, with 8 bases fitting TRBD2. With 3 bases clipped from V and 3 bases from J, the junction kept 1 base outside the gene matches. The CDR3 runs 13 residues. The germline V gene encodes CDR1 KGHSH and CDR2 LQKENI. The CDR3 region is CASSPGGDYEQYF. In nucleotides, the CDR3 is TGTGCCAGCTCACCCGGGGGGGACTACGAGCAGTACTTC. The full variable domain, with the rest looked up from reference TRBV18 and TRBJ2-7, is NAGVMQNPRHLVRRRGQEARLRCSPMKGHSHVYWYRQLPEEGLKFMVYLQKENIIDESGMPKERFSAEFPKEGPSILRIQQVVRGDSAAYFCASSPGGDYEQYFGPGTRLTVT.

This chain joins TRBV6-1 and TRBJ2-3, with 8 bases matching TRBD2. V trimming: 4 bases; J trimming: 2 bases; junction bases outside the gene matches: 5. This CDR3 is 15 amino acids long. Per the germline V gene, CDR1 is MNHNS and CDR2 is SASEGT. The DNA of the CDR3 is TGTGCCAGCAGTGTAGGGCGGGGGGACACAGATACGCAGTATTTT. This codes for CASSVGRGDTDTQYF.